Listed below are T cell receptor beta chains from one sample, sequenced in a study of blood T cell repertoires in COVID-19. Data came from immunoSEQ multiplex PCR; TCRdb stores just in-frame clones and leaves some out. Of about 230,000 clones in the sample, around 90% were seen once. Sequencing was performed on peripheral blood. Receptor source: a man aged 25-45 years with COVID-19, enrolled during active disease. The conserved cysteine and the conserved F or W are not part of the CDR3 here.

TRBJ2-1	TRBV7-3	ASSSGYNEQF
TRBJ1-4	TRBV14	ASSQESRAYEKLF
TRBJ2-3	TRBV30	AWTWTGGFADTQY
TRBJ2-3	TRBV5-1	ASSSGGSSTSTDTQY
TRBJ2-2	TRBV2	ASSWTGGTGELF
TRBJ2-1	TRBV7-7	ASSPRAGGDEQF
TRBJ2-2	TRBV7-2	ASSRGTTGELF
TRBJ1-5	TRBV6-1	ASSERDRAGQPQH
TRBJ2-5	TRBV9	ASSSWGGFEETQY
TRBJ1-6	TRBV19	ASSIRTARGDNSPLH
TRBJ2-5	TRBV2	ASGGLFQETQY
TRBJ1-1	TRBV28	ASRYTEAF
TRBJ1-5	TRBV7-6	ASSDGQGSNQPQH
TRBJ2-7	TRBV6-5	ASSYRDRGHYEQY
TRBJ2-2	TRBV4-2	ASSQDAEGGASGELF
TRBJ2-3	TRBV7-8	ASSSIGTSGSTDTQY
TRBJ1-1	TRBV19	ASTEGVVNTEAF
TRBJ2-1	TRBV10-3	AISELGQGASEQF
TRBJ2-7	TRBV5-1	ASSWGGTVIGEQY
TRBJ1-6	TRBV2	ASSLQGRNSPLH
TRBJ2-7	TRBV24-1	ATSEGGGFYEQY
TRBJ2-7	TRBV7-3	ASSLGGQGAYEQY
TRBJ1-1	TRBV5-4	ASSARDTNEAF
TRBJ1-1	TRBV6-5	ASRQRETEAF
TRBJ2-1	TRBV5-4	ASSLSVVANEQF
TRBJ2-2	TRBV12-5	ASGLSPLSVGTSGTPGELF
TRBJ1-1	TRBV9	ASSVDQGMNTEAF
TRBJ2-3	TRBV5-4	ASSLGGNSGGATDTQY
TRBJ1-6	TRBV28	ASSLDRGNSPLH
TRBJ2-7	TRBV27	ASSPGQGTYEQY
TRBJ2-7	TRBV19	ASSIRIAGVSSYEQY